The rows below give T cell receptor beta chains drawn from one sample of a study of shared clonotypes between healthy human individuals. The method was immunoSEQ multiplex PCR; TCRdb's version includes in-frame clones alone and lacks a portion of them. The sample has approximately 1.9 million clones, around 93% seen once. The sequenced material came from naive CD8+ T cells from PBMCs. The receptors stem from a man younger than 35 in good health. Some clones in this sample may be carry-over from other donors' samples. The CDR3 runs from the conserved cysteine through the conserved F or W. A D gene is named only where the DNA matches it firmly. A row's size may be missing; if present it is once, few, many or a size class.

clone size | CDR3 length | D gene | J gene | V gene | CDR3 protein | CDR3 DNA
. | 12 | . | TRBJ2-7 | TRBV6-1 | CASSGFFYEQYF | TGTGCCAGCAGCGGTTTTTTCTACGAGCAGTACTTC
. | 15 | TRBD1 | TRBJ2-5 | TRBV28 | CASKLPQGAQETQYF | TGTGCCAGCAAACTCCCGCAGGGGGCCCAAGAGACCCAGTACTTC
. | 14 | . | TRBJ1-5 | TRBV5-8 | CASAFRDNYQPQHF | TGTGCCAGCGCCTTCCGGGACAACTATCAGCCCCAGCATTTT
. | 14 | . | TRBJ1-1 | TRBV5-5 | CASSTREGGTEAFF | TGTGCCAGCAGCACCCGGGAGGGGGGCACTGAAGCTTTCTTT
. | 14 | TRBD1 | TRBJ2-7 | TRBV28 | CASSLEGAQYEQYF | TGTGCCAGCAGTTTAGAGGGGGCCCAATACGAGCAGTACTTC
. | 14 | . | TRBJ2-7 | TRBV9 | CASSVDISTYEQYF | TGTGCCAGCAGCGTGGACATTTCAACCTACGAGCAGTACTTC
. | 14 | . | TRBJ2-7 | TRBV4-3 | CASSQAFDNYEQYF | TGCGCCAGCAGCCAAGCGTTCGATAACTACGAGCAGTACTTC
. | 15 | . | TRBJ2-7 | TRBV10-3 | CAISVNLSTSYEQYF | TGTGCCATCAGTGTAAATCTATCAACGTCCTACGAGCAGTACTTC
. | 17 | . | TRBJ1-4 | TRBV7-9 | CASSHLLGQKLDEKLFF | TGTGCCAGCAGCCATTTGCTAGGACAGAAGTTGGATGAAAAACTGTTTTTT
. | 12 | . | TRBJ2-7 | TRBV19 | CASSPTGYEQYF | TGTGCCAGTAGTCCGACCGGCTACGAGCAGTACTTC
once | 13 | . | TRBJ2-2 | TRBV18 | CASSPADTGELFF | TGTGCCAGCTCACCAGCGGACACCGGGGAGCTGTTTTTT
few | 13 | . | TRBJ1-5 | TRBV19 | CASSPHENQPQHF | TGTGCCAGTAGTCCCCACGAAAATCAGCCCCAGCATTTT
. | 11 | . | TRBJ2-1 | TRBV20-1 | CSAFFYNEQFF | TGCAGTGCGTTCTTTTACAATGAGCAGTTCTTC
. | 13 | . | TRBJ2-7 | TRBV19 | CASAAGLTYEQYF | TGTGCCAGCGCCGCGGGGCTAACCTACGAGCAGTACTTC
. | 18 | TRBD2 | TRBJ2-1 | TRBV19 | CASSNPNRLAGKIDEQFF | TGTGCCAGTAGTAACCCCAACCGACTAGCGGGAAAAATCGATGAGCAGTTCTTC
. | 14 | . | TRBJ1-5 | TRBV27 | CASSFSAGEQPQHF | TGTGCCAGCAGTTTTAGCGCGGGGGAACAGCCCCAGCATTTT
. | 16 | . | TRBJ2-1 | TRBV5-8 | CASSQTHRVSYNEQFF | TGTGCCAGCAGCCAGACACACAGGGTTTCGTACAATGAGCAGTTCTTC
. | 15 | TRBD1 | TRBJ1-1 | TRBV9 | CASSSMNTGGTEAFF | TGTGCCAGCAGCTCCATGAATACAGGGGGCACTGAAGCTTTCTTT
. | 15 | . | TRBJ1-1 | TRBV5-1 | CASSLYPGTNTEAFF | TGCGCCAGCAGCTTGTACCCGGGAACAAACACTGAAGCTTTCTTT
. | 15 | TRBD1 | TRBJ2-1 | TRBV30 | CAWSVLGQGTNEQFF | TGTGCCTGGAGTGTACTTGGACAGGGAACCAATGAGCAGTTCTTC
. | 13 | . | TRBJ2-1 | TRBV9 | CASSRTTGDEQFF | TGTGCCAGCAGCAGGACTACGGGGGATGAGCAGTTCTTC
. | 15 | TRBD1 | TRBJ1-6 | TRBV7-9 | CASSSNRDSNSPLHF | TGTGCCAGCAGCTCCAACCGGGACAGCAATTCACCCCTCCACTTT
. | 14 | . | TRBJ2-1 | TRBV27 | CASSILRQPNEQFF | TGTGCCAGCAGTATCTTACGACAGCCCAATGAGCAGTTCTTC
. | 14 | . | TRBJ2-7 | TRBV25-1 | CASSEGLVSYEQYF | TGTGCCAGCAGTGAAGGGCTGGTTTCCTACGAGCAGTACTTC
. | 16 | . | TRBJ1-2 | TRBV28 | CASSSRAGNPPLGYTF | TGTGCCAGCAGTTCGAGGGCCGGGAATCCGCCTCTAGGCTACACCTTC
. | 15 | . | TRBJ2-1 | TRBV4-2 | CASSAGYREGNEQFF | TGTGCCAGCAGCGCAGGGTACAGGGAAGGCAATGAGCAGTTCTTC
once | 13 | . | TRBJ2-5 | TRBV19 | CASSPDIEETQYF | TGTGCCAGTAGTCCGGACATAGAAGAGACCCAGTACTTC
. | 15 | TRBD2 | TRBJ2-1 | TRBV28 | CASIGTSGGYNEQFF | TGTGCCAGCATTGGGACTAGCGGGGGTTACAATGAGCAGTTCTTC